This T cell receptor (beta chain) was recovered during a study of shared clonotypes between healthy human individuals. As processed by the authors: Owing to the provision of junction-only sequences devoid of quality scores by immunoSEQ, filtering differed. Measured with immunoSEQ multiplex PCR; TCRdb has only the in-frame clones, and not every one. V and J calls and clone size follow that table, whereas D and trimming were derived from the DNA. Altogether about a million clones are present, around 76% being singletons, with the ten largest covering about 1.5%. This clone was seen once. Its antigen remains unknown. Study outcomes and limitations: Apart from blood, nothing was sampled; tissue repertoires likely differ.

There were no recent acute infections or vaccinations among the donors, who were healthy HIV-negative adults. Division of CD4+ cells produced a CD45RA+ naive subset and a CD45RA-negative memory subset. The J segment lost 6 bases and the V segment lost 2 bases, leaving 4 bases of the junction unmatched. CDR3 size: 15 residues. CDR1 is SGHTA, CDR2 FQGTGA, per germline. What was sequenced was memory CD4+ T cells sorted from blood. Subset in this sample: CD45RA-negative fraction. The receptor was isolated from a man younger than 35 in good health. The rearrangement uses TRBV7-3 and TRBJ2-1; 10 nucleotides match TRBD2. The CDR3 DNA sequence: TGTGCCAGCAGCTTAGGGCCTAGCGGGGGCAATGAGCAGTTCTTC. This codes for CASSLGPSGGNEQFF.